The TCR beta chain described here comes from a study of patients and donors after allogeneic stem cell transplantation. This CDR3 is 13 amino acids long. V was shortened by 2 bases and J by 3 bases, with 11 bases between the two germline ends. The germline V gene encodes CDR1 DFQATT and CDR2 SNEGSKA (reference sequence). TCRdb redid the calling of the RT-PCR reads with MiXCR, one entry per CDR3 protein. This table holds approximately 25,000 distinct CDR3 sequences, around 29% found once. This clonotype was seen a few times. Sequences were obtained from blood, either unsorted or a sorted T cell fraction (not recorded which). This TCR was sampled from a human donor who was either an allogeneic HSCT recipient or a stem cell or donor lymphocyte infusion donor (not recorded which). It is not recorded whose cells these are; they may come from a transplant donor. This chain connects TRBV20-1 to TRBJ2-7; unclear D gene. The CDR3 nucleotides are TGCAGTGCTAGATTGACGGCTAACTACGAGCAGTACTTC. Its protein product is CSARLTANYEQYF.